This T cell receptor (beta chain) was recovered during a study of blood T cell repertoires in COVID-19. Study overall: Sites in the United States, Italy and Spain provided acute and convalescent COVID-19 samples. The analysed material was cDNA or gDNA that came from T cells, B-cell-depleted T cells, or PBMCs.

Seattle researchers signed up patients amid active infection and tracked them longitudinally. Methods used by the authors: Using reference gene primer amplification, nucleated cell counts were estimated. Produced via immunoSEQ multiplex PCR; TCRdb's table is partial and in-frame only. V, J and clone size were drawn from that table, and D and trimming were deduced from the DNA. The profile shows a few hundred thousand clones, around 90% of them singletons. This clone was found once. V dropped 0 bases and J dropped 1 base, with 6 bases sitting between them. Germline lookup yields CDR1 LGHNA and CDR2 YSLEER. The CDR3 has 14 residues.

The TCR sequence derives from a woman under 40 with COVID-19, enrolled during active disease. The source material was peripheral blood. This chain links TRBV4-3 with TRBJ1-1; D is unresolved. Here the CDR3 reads CASSQDEGNTEAFF. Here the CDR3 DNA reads TGCGCCAGCAGCCAAGACGAGGGGAACACTGAAGCTTTCTTT.